This TCR beta chain was captured in a study of beta chain features in type 1 diabetes. Germline V CDR1 and CDR2: MDHEN, SYDVKM. The CDR3 totals 13 residues. V shed 5 bases and J 3 bases; nucleotides not matched to a gene: 3. There are a few counts of this clone. All of the isolated RNA was reverse transcribed, so expressed TCRB transcripts were sequenced. Sequencing used immunoSEQ multiplex PCR; TCRdb keeps in-frame clones, though not all of them. Of 250,000 to 350,000 clones in the sample, 12% to 15% were seen once. The genes are TRBV28 and TRBJ2-5, with 7 bases aligning to TRBD1. The TCR originated in a man aged 25-40 years in good health. The sequencing input was central memory CD4+ T cells from blood. DNA of the CDR3: TGTGCCAGCAGTGGGACAGCGAAAGAGACCCAGTACTTC. Residues: CASSGTAKETQYF.